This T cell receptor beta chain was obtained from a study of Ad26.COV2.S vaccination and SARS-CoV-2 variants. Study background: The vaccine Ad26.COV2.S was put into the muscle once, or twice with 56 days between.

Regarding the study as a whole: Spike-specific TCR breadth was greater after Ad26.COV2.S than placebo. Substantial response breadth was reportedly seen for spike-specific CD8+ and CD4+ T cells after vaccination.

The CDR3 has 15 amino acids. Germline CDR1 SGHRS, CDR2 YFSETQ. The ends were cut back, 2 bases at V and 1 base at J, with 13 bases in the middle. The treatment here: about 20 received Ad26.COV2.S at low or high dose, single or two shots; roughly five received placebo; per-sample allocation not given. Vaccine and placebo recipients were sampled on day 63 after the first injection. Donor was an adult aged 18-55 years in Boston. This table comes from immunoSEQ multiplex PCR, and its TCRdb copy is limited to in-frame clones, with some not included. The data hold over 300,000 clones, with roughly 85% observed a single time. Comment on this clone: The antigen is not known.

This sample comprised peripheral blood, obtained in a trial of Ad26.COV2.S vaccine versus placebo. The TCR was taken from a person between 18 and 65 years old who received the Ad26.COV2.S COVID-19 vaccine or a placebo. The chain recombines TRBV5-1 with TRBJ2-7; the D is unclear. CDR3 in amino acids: CASSFEVGGSYEQYF. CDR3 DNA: TGCGCCAGCAGCTTTGAAGTAGGCGGATCCTACGAGCAGTACTTC.